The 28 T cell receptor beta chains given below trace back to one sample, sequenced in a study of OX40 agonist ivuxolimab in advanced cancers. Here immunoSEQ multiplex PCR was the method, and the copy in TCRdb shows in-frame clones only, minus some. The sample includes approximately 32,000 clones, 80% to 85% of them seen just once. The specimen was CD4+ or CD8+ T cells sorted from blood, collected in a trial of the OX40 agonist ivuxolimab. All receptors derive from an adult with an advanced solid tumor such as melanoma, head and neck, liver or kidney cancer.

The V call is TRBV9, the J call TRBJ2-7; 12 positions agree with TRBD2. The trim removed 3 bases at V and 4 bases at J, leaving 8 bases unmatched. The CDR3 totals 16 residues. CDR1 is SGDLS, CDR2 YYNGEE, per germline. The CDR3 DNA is TGTGCCAGCAGCGACGGACTAGCGGGGCTCCCTTACGAGCAGTACTTC. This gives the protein CASSDGLAGLPYEQYF.

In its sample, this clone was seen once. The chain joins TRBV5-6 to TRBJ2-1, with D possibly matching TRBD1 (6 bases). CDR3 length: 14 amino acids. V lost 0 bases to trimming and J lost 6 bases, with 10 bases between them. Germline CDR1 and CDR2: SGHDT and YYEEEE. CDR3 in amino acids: CASSLDRAGNEQFF. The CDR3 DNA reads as TGTGCCAGCAGCTTGGACAGGGCTGGCAATGAGCAGTTCTTC.

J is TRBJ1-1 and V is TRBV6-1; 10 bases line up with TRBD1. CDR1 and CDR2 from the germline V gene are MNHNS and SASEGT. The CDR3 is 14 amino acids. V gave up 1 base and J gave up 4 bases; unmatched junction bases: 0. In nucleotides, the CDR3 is TGTGCCAGCAGTGAAGGGACAGGGGGCACTGAAGCTTTCTTT. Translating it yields CASSEGTGGTEAFF.

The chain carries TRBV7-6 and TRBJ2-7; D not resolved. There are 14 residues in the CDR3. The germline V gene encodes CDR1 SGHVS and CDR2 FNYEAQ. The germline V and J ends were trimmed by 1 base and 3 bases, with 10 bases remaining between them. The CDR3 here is CASSLEGQVYEQYF. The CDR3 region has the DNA TGTGCCAGCAGCTTAGAGGGTCAGGTCTACGAGCAGTACTTC. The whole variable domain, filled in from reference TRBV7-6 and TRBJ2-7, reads GAGVSQSPRYKVTKRGQDVALRCDPISGHVSLYWYRQALGQGPEFLTYFNYEAQQDKSGLPNDRFSAERPEGSISTLTIQRTEQRDSAMYRCASSLEGQVYEQYFGPGTRLTVT.

The CDR3 sequence is CAWRPGHNYEQYF. The CDR3 nucleotides read TGTGCCTGGAGGCCGGGACACAACTACGAGCAGTACTTC. The J gene is TRBJ2-7, the V gene TRBV30, with D possibly being TRBD1 (6 bases). Germline assignment: CDR1 GTSNPN and CDR2 SVGIG (reference sequence). The CDR3 has 13 residues. The ends were cut back, 3 bases at V and 3 bases at J, with 12 bases in the middle.

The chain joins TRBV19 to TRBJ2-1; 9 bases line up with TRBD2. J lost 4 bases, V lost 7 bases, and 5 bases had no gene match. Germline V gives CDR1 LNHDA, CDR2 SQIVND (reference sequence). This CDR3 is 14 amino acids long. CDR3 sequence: CASTAAGGYNEQFF. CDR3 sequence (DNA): TGTGCCAGTACTGCCGCGGGGGGGTACAATGAGCAGTTCTTC.

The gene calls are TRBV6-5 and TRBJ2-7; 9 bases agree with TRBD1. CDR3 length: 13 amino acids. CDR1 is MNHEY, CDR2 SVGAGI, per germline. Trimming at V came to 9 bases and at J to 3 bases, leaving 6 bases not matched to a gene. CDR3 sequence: CASGDREGYEQYF. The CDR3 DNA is TGTGCCAGTGGGGACAGGGAGGGCTACGAGCAGTACTTC.

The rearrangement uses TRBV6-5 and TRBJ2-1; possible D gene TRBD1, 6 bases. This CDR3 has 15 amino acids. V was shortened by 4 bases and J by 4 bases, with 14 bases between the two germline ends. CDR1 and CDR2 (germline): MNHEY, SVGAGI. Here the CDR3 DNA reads TGTGCCAGCAGTTCGGGACACTCGAAATACAATGAGCAGTTCTTC. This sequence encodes CASSSGHSKYNEQFF.

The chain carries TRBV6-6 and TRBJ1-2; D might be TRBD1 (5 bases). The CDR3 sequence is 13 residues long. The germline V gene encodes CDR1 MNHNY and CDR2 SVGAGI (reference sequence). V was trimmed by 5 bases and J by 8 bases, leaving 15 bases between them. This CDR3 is CASSPIQGNGYTF. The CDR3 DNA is TGTGCCAGCAGTCCCATCCAGGGAAACGGCTACACCTTC.

The CDR3 reads CASSQGQGHPYEQYF. The CDR3 DNA is TGTGCCAGCAGCCAGGGACAGGGGCACCCTTACGAGCAGTACTTC. The chain uses TRBV7-9 and TRBJ2-7; 10 bases match TRBD1. Germline assignment: CDR1 SEHNR and CDR2 FQNEAQ (reference sequence). The junction had 8 bases not matched to a gene; V was cut back by 5 bases and J by 4 bases. CDR3 size: 15 residues.

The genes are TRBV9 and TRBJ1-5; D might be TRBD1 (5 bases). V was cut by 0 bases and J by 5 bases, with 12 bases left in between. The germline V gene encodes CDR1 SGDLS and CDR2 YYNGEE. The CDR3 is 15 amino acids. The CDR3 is CASSVEGWGDQPQHF. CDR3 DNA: TGTGCCAGCAGCGTAGAGGGGTGGGGAGATCAGCCCCAGCATTTT.

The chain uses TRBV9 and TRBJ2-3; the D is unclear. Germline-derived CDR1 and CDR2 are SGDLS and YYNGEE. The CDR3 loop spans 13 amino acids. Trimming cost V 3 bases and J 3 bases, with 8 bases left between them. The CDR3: CASSEDGTDTQYF. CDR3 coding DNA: TGTGCCAGCAGCGAAGACGGAACAGATACGCAGTATTTT.

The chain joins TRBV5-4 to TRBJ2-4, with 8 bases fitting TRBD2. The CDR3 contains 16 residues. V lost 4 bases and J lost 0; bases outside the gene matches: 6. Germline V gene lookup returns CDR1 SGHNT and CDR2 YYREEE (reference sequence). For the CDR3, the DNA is TGTGCCAGCAGCCGAGCGGGGGTCGTAGCCAAAAACATTCAGTACTTC. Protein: CASSRAGVVAKNIQYF. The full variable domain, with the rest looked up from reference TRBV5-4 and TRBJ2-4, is ETGVTQSPTHLIKTRGQQVTLRCSSQSGHNTVSWYQQALGQGPQFIFQYYREEENGRGNFPPRFSGLQFPNYSSELNVNALELDDSALYLCASSRAGVVAKNIQYFGAGTRLSVL.

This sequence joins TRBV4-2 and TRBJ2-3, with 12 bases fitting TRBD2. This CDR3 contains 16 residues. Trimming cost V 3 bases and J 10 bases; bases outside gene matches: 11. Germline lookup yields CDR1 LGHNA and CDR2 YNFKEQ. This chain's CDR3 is CASSHLSSGGDGAQYF. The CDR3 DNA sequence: TGTGCCAGCAGCCACCTTTCTAGCGGGGGGGATGGGGCGCAGTATTTT.

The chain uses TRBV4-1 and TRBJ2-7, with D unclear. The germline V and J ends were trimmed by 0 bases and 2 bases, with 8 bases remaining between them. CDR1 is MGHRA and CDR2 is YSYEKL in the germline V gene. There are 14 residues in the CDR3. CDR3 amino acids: CASSQETVTYEQYF. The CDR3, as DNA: TGCGCCAGCAGCCAAGAAACCGTGACCTACGAGCAGTACTTC.

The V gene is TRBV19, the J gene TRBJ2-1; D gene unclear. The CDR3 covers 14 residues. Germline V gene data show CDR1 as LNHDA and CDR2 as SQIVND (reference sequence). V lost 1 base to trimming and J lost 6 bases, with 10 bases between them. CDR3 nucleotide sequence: TGTGCCAGTAGTATAGGCGTCGGCGTCAATGAGCAGTTCTTC. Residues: CASSIGVGVNEQFF.

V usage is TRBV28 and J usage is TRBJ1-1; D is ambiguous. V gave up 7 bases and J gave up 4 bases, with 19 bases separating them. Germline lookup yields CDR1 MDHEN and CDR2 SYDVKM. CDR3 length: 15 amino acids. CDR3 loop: CASTLNRPWGTEAFF. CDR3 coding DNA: TGTGCCAGCACCCTGAACAGACCTTGGGGCACTGAAGCTTTCTTT.

In DNA form, the CDR3 reads TGTGCCAGCAGTGAAATAGGGGCGCCGAACTATGGCTACACCTTC. This translates into CASSEIGAPNYGYTF. The gene calls are TRBV25-1 and TRBJ1-2, with D possibly matching TRBD1 (5 bases). In germline, CDR1 is MGHDK, CDR2 SYGVNS. The V end lost 2 bases, the J end lost 2 bases, and 12 bases lay between the germline ends. The CDR3 has 15 residues.

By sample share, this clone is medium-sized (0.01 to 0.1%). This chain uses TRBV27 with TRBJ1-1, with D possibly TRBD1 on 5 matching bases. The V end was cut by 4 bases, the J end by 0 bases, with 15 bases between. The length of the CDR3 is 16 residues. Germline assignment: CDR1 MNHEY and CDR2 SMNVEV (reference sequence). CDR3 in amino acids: CASSSSQTVMNTEAFF. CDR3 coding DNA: TGTGCCAGCAGTTCCTCCCAGACAGTCATGAACACTGAAGCTTTCTTT.

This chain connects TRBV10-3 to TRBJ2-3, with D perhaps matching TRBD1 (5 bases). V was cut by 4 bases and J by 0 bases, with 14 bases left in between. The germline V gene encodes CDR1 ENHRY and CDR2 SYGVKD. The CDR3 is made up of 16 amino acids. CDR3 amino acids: CAISGVTETSTDTQYF. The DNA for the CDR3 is TGTGCCATCAGTGGAGTGACAGAAACTAGCACAGATACGCAGTATTTT.

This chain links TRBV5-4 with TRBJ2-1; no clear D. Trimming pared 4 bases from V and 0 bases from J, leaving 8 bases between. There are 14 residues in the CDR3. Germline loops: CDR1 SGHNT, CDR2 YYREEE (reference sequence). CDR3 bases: TGTGCCAGCAGCCGAGAGCTCTCCTACAATGAGCAGTTCTTC. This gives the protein CASSRELSYNEQFF.

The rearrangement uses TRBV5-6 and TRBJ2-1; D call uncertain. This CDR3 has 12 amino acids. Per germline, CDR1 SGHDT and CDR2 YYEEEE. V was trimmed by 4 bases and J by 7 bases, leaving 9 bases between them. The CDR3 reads CASSRMGNEQFF. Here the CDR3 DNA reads TGTGCCAGCAGCCGAATGGGGAATGAGCAGTTCTTC.

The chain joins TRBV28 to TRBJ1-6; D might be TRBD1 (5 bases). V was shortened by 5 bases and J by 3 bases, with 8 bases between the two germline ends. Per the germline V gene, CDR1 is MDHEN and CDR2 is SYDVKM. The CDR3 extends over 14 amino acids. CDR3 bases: TGTGCCAGCAGTCCCGACAGCTATAATTCACCCCTCCACTTT. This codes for CASSPDSYNSPLHF.

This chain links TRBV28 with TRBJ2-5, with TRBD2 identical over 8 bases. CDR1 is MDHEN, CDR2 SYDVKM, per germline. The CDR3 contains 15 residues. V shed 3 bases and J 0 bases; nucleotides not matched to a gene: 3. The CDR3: CASSLVAGNQETQYF. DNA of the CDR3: TGTGCCAGCAGTTTGGTAGCGGGGAACCAAGAGACCCAGTACTTC.

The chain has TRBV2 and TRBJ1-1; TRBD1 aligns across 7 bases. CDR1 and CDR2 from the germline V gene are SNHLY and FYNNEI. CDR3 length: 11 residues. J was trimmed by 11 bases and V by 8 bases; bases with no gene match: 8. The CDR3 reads CASGGGAGAFF. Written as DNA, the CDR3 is TGTGCCAGCGGAGGGGGCGCTGGGGCTTTCTTT.

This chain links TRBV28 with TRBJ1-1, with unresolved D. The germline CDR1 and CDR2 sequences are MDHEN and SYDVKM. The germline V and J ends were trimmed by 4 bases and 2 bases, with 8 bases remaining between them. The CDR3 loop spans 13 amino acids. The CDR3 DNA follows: TGTGCCAGCAGTTCGACGGTTAACACTGAAGCTTTCTTT. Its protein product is CASSSTVNTEAFF.

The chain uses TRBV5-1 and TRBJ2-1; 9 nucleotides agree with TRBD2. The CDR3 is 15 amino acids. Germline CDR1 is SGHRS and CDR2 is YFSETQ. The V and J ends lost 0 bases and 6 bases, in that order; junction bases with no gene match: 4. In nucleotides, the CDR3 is TGCGCCAGCAGCTTGGTAAAACTAGCGGGCAATGAGCAGTTCTTC. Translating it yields CASSLVKLAGNEQFF. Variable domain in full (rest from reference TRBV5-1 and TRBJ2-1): KAGVTQTPRYLIKTRGQQVTLSCSPISGHRSVSWYQQTPGQGLQFLFEYFSETQRNKGNFPGRFSGRQFSNSRSEMNVSTLELGDSALYLCASSLVKLAGNEQFFGPGTRLTVL.

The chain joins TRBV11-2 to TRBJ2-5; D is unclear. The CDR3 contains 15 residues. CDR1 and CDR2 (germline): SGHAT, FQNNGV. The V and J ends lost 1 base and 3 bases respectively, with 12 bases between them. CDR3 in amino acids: CASSLVWAPEETQYF. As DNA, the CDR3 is TGTGCCAGCAGCTTAGTCTGGGCCCCCGAAGAGACCCAGTACTTC.